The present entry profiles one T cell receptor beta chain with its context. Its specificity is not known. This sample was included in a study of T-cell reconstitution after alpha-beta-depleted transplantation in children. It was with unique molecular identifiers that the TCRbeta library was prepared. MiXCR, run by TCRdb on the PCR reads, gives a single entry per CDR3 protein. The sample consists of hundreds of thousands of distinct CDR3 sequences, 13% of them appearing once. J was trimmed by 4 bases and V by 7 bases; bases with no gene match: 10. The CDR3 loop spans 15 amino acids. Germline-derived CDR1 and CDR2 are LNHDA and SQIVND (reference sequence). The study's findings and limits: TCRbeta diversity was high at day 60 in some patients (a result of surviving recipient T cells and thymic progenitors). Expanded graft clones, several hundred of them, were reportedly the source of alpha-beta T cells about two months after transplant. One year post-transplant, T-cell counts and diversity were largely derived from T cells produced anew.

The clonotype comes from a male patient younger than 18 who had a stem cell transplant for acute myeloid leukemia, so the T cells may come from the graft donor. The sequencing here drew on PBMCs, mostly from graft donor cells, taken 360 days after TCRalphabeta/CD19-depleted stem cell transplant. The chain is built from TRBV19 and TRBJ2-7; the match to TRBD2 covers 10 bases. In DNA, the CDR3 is TGTGCCAGTACCATCAGCTCTAGCGGGAGTTACGAGCAGTACTTC. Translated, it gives CASTISSSGSYEQYF.